A selection of T cell receptor beta chains follows, all from one sample in a study of T cells in Graves' hyperthyroidism and ophthalmopathy. TCRdb re-analysed the multiplex PCR reads in MiXCR, keeping a single row per CDR3 protein. The table lists some 400,000 distinct CDR3 sequences, approximately 15% of them singletons, with roughly 11% in the top ten. Material for sequencing was blood. Every receptor here comes from a woman in her sixties or seventies with Graves' hyperthyroidism. Both conserved end residues are part of each CDR3. The order of the fields is V gene, D gene, clone size, J gene, CDR3 DNA, CDR3 protein. A D gene is named only where the DNA matches it firmly. Some rows have no size entry. The others give once, few or many, or a class for an expanded clone.

TRBV6-6	NA	many	TRBJ2-7	TGTGCCAGCAGTTACTCGCGTAGGGGCCCAGGGGCCTACGAGCAGTACTTC	CASSYSRRGPGAYEQYF
TRBV28	NA	few	TRBJ2-5	TGTGCCAGCAGTTTCTTTTCGGGACGGGAGACCCAGTACTTC	CASSFFSGRETQYF
TRBV19	TRBD2	NA	TRBJ2-2	TGTGCCAGTACCAAACTAGCGGGAGTCGGCGGGGAGCTGTTTTTT	CASTKLAGVGGELFF
TRBV3-1	TRBD1	many	TRBJ1-6	TGTGCCAGCAGCCCCGCCGGGACAGATAATTCACCCCTCCACTTT	CASSPAGTDNSPLHF
TRBV20-1	TRBD1	many	TRBJ2-2	TGCAGTGCTAGAGATCCAGAAGACAGGGAAACCGGGGAGCTGTTTTTT	CSARDPEDRETGELFF
TRBV11-2	TRBD1	many	TRBJ1-6	TGTGCCAGCAGCGGGACAGGGAGTCGTAATTCACCCCTCCACTTT	CASSGTGSRNSPLHF
TRBV5-1	NA	NA	TRBJ2-3	TGCGCCAGCACGCTGGCCCCAGTCAGCACAGATACGCAGTATTTT	CASTLAPVSTDTQYF
TRBV6-1	NA	NA	TRBJ2-2	TGTGCCAGCAGTCTCCGGACTACCAACACCGGGGAGCTGTTTTTT	CASSLRTTNTGELFF
TRBV20-1	NA	NA	TRBJ2-5	TGCAGTGCTAGAACTCGAGGTACCGAAGGGACCCAGTACTTC	CSARTRGTEGTQYF
TRBV12-3/TRBV12-4	NA	many	TRBJ2-7	TGTGCCAGCAGAATGGGCAGCGAGCAGTACTTC	CASRMGSEQYF
TRBV27	NA	many	TRBJ1-1	TGTGCCAGCAGTTTATGGCCGGAGGGGGCTGAAGCTTTCTTT	CASSLWPEGAEAFF
TRBV20-1	TRBD1	many	TRBJ2-3	TGCAGTGCTAGAGTTTCGGACAGGGGCACAGATACGCAGTATTTT	CSARVSDRGTDTQYF
TRBV27	TRBD1	many	TRBJ1-1	TGTGCCAGCAGTTGGGACAGGGAGGACACTGAAGCTTTCTTT	CASSWDREDTEAFF
TRBV5-1	NA	few	TRBJ1-2	TGCGCCAGCAGCTCCCGGGTTGGCTATGGCTACACCTTC	CASSSRVGYGYTF
TRBV28	TRBD2	many	TRBJ2-1	TGTGCCAGCAGAATGGCGGGAGGCACCTACAATGAGCAGTTCTTC	CASRMAGGTYNEQFF
TRBV10-1	TRBD1	many	TRBJ2-2	TGCGCCAGCAGTGACGGGACAGTTAACACCGGGGAGCTGTTTTTT	CASSDGTVNTGELFF
TRBV3-1	NA	many	TRBJ2-1	TGTGCCAGCAGCCAAGTTAACAATGAGCAGTTCTTC	CASSQVNNEQFF
TRBV2	NA	many	TRBJ1-1	TGTGCCAGCCGACTCGGGTTGACTGAAGCTTTCTTT	CASRLGLTEAFF
TRBV11-1	NA	many	TRBJ2-7	TGTGCCAGCAGCATGGGGGGTCACCGACGGGACGAGCAGTACTTC	CASSMGGHRRDEQYF
TRBV11-2	NA	many	TRBJ2-2	TGTGCCAGCAGCTGGGGGGCGAGCGGGAACACCGGGGAGCTGTTTTTT	CASSWGASGNTGELFF
TRBV20-1	NA	many	TRBJ1-2	TGCAGTGGTGGTGACGGGGGCGCCGGCTATGGCTACACCTTC	CSGGDGGAGYGYTF
TRBV12-3/TRBV12-4	NA	many	TRBJ2-1	TGTGCCAGCAGTTTCCTGGGAAACAATGAGCAGTTCTTC	CASSFLGNNEQFF
TRBV29-1	NA	few	TRBJ2-4	TGCAGCGTTGAAGTGGGCAGGGTCAACATTCAGTACTTC	CSVEVGRVNIQYF
TRBV28	TRBD2	NA	TRBJ2-7	TGTGCCAGCAGTTTACCCGTTAGCGGGAGGGCCTACGAGCAGTACTTC	CASSLPVSGRAYEQYF
TRBV12-3/TRBV12-4	NA	many	TRBJ1-1	TGTGCCAGCAGTTTCCGGGGCTCAAACACTGAAGCTTTCTTT	CASSFRGSNTEAFF
TRBV2	NA	many	TRBJ2-7	TGTGCCAGCAGTAAGGGACTTCTCTCCTACGAGCAGTACTTC	CASSKGLLSYEQYF
TRBV5-5	TRBD2	many	TRBJ2-7	TGTGCCAGCAGCTTGGTATTGAGCGGGAGAGCCTACGAGCAGTACTTC	CASSLVLSGRAYEQYF
TRBV6-1	NA	NA	TRBJ2-3	TGTGCCAGCAGATTGGGGGGCGTGGGAGCAGATACGCAGTATTTT	CASRLGGVGADTQYF
TRBV3-1	NA	many	TRBJ1-3	TGTGCCAGCAGCCAAGAGAATGGAAACACCATATATTTT	CASSQENGNTIYF
TRBV7-3	TRBD2	few	TRBJ2-1	TGTGCCAGCAGCTCGGGACTAGCGTTTTACAATGAGCAGTTCTTC	CASSSGLAFYNEQFF
TRBV30	NA	many	TRBJ1-2	TGTGCCTACGGACAGACAGACTATGGCTACACCTTC	CAYGQTDYGYTF
TRBV29-1	TRBD1	NA	TRBJ1-2	TGCAGCGTCCCCCGCGAGGGGGCAAATGGCTACACCTTC	CSVPREGANGYTF
TRBV27	NA	many	TRBJ2-1	TGTGCCAGCAGTTTCCATCAAAGGAGATCGGGACTCCTTTTTTACAATGAGCAGTTCTTC	CASSFHQRRSGLLFYNEQFF
TRBV24-1	NA	many	TRBJ1-2	TGTGCCACCAGTGACCCTGACCGGGCTGGCTACACCTTC	CATSDPDRAGYTF
TRBV5-1	TRBD1	few	TRBJ2-5	TGCGCCAGCAGCTTCGCCCGGACAGGGGGGGAGACCCAGTACTTC	CASSFARTGGETQYF
TRBV20-1	NA	many	TRBJ2-3	TGCAGTGCTAACTTGGGGTCATCTAGCACAGATACGCAGTATTTT	CSANLGSSSTDTQYF
TRBV11-1	NA	many	TRBJ2-1	TGTGCCAGCAGCTTTGGACGGAGTTACAATGAGCAGTTCTTC	CASSFGRSYNEQFF
TRBV10-3	NA	few	TRBJ1-2	TGTGCCATCAGTGAGTCGACGGCGAACTATGGCTACACCTTC	CAISESTANYGYTF
TRBV12-3/TRBV12-4	NA	many	TRBJ2-7	TGTGCCAGCAGTTGGGGCGGGATTTCCTACGAGCAGTACTTC	CASSWGGISYEQYF
TRBV19	NA	NA	TRBJ2-7	TGTGCCAGTATGGGGCTAAGCTCCTACGAGCAGTACTTC	CASMGLSSYEQYF
TRBV5-1	TRBD2	NA	TRBJ2-7	TGCGCCAGCAGCGTGAAACCAGCGACTAGCGGGAGGGGGACCTACGAGCAGTACTTC	CASSVKPATSGRGTYEQYF
TRBV3-1	TRBD1	many	TRBJ1-1	TGTGCCAGCAGCCAGGTCACAGGGGAAGCTGAAGCTTTCTTT	CASSQVTGEAEAFF
TRBV5-1	NA	few	TRBJ2-2	TGCGCCAGCAGCCTTCTTGGGGGACAAAGTGATCCCGGGGAGCTGTTTTTT	CASSLLGGQSDPGELFF
TRBV4-2	NA	NA	TRBJ2-2	TGTGCCAGCAGCCATTATACCGGGGAGCTGTTTTTT	CASSHYTGELFF
TRBV6-2/TRBV6-3	TRBD2	many	TRBJ2-7	TGTGCCAGCAGTTATAGGGCGGGAGGGCCCTACGAGCAGTACTTC	CASSYRAGGPYEQYF
TRBV7-9	NA	many	TRBJ2-3	TGTGCCAGCAGCTTAGGCCTAGCGACACCCACAGATACGCAGTATTTT	CASSLGLATPTDTQYF
TRBV20-1	TRBD2	many	TRBJ2-5	TGCAGTGCACGCCTAGCGGGAAAAGAGACCCAGTACTTC	CSARLAGKETQYF
TRBV27	TRBD2	many	TRBJ2-1	TGTGCCAGCAGTCTGCTCCTAGCGGGAGGGCCCAATGAGCAGTTCTTC	CASSLLLAGGPNEQFF